This T cell receptor beta chain was captured in a study of blood T cell repertoires in COVID-19. Study at large: Whether acute or convalescent, the COVID-19 samples came from the United States, Italy and Spain. Nucleic acid was either cDNA or gDNA, and it came from T cells, B-cell-depleted T cells, or PBMCs.

In the authors' methods: The authors estimated nucleated cell counts from reference gene primer amplification. Sequenced by immunoSEQ multiplex PCR; TCRdb stores in-frame clones only, minus some. V, J and clone size reflect that table, while D and trimming were determined from the DNA. The sample carries a few hundred thousand clones, around 92% recorded once. Seattle patients were enrolled during active infection and followed longitudinally. This receptor was obtained from a person aged 18-30 years with COVID-19, enrolled during active disease. Sequencing was carried out using peripheral blood.

CDR3 residues: CASSLGHWGRGNTEAFF. The CDR3 coding sequence is TGCGCCAGCAGCTTGGGACATTGGGGCAGGGGAAACACTGAAGCTTTCTTT. V and J are TRBV5-1 and TRBJ1-1, with D possibly TRBD1 on 6 matching bases. The CDR3 is 17 residues long. With 0 bases removed from V and 2 bases from J, the gap between germline ends came to 17 bases. The V gene's germline CDR1 is SGHRS and CDR2 YFSETQ.